Below are 21 T cell receptor beta chains sequenced from a single sample in a study of CD8+CD57+ T cells in acquired aplastic anemia. Genomic DNA, the template, was used for profiling of the TCR beta VDJ and CDR3. Using its own MiXCR run on the reads, TCRdb lists one record per CDR3 protein. The sample lists more than 100,000 distinct CDR3 sequences; 40% to 45% were seen once. Specimen: sorted CD4+, CD8+, or CD8+CD57+ T cells (not recorded which) from PBMCs. All receptors come from a human donor in good health, serving as a control.

This chain connects TRBV2 to TRBJ1-3; no definite D call. V shed 6 bases and J shed 0 bases, with 9 bases lying between them. The CDR3 contains 14 residues. In germline, CDR1 is SNHLY, CDR2 FYNNEI. Here the CDR3 DNA reads TGTGCCAGCAGCCCCACATCCTCTGGAAACACCATATATTTT. This encodes CASSPTSSGNTIYF. Full variable domain (missing parts from reference TRBV2 and TRBJ1-3): EPEVTQTPSHQVTQMGQEVILRCVPISNHLYFYWYRQILGQKVEFLVSFYNNEISEKSEIFDDQFSVERPDGSNFTLKIRSTKLEDSAMYFCASSPTSSGNTIYFGEGSWLTVV.

This clonotype was picked up one time. The chain uses TRBV20-1 and TRBJ1-1; a weak D match, TRBD1 (5 bases). Germline CDR1 DFQATT, CDR2 SNEGSKA (reference sequence). With 6 bases removed from V and 7 bases from J, the gap between germline ends came to 21 bases. The CDR3 contains 14 residues. CDR3 amino acids: CSALGWETRGEAFF. The CDR3 DNA sequence: TGCAGTGCACTAGGGTGGGAAACAAGGGGTGAAGCTTTCTTT.

The chain recombines TRBV7-2 with TRBJ1-2, with D hard to call. V was trimmed by 1 base and J by 5 bases, leaving 8 bases between them. The CDR3 is made up of 13 amino acids. Germline V gene sequence: CDR1 SGHTA, CDR2 FQGNSA. CDR3 nucleotide sequence: TGTGCCAGCAGCTTAGACGCGGGGTATGGCTACACCTTC. Translation gives CASSLDAGYGYTF.

Only a few counts were recorded for this clonotype. The V gene is TRBV7-2, the J gene TRBJ2-2; D not resolved. The germline V gene has CDR1 SGHTA and CDR2 FQGNSA. V gave up 2 bases and J gave up 10 bases, with 5 bases separating them. CDR3 length: 11 amino acids. The CDR3 here is CASSLFEELFF. Written as DNA, the CDR3 is TGTGCCAGCAGCTTATTCGAGGAGCTGTTTTTT.

This clonotype was observed a handful of times. A much larger clone differs from this one at a single base, so this may be a read error. The chain is built from TRBV2 and TRBJ2-3; tentative D call: TRBD2 (6 bases). The CDR3 has 17 residues. Germline CDR1 is SNHLY and CDR2 is FYNNEI. V lost 11 bases and J lost 6, with 30 bases in between. The CDR3 region has the DNA TGTGCCGGCACTCTAATGCGGGGAAGGGAGCTAGCGGATACGCAGTATTTT. Encoded protein: CAGTLMRGRELADTQYF.

This clonotype was observed at least ten times. The chain carries TRBV12-3 or TRBV12-4 and TRBJ2-2; D remains unclear. Trimming cost V 2 bases and J 5 bases, with 6 bases left between them. This CDR3 region has 13 residues. The CDR3 bases are TGTGCCAGCAGTTTAATCGGGACCGGGGAGCTGTTTTTT. Translating gives CASSLIGTGELFF.

V gene TRBV19 combines with J gene TRBJ1-2; 7 nucleotides line up with TRBD1. The CDR3 runs 12 residues. The junction had 11 bases not matched to a gene; V was cut back by 7 bases and J by 12 bases. The germline V gene encodes CDR1 LNHDA and CDR2 SQIVND (reference sequence). The CDR3 DNA reads as TGTGCCAGTACTACGACAGGGACTGGAAACACCTTC. Encoded protein: CASTTTGTGNTF. Filled out from reference TRBV19 and TRBJ1-2, the complete variable domain reads DGGITQSPKYLFRKEGQNVTLSCEQNLNHDAMYWYRQDPGQGLRLIYYSQIVNDFQKGDIAEGYSVSREKKESFPLTVTSAQKNPTAFYLCASTTTGTGNTFGSGTRLTVV.

This clonotype has at least ten counts. The chain carries TRBV28 and TRBJ2-7; D remains ambiguous. In germline, CDR1 is MDHEN, CDR2 SYDVKM. Trimming shortened V by 7 bases and J by 2 bases, and 18 bases separated the two germline ends. The length of the CDR3 is 15 residues. Here the CDR3 reads CASTSGMTFTYEQYF. CDR3 DNA sequence: TGTGCCAGCACCTCGGGTATGACATTTACCTACGAGCAGTACTTC.

In nucleotides, the CDR3 is TGCAGTGCCATAAATGAGGCGACAAACACTGAAGCTTTCTTT. Protein sequence: CSAINEATNTEAFF. The chain has TRBV20-1 and TRBJ1-1; no clear D gene. The V gene's germline CDR1 is DFQATT and CDR2 SNEGSKA (reference sequence). This CDR3 contains 14 residues. Trimming left V 6 bases short and J 2 bases short, with 16 bases between.

There are a few counts of this clonotype. The rearrangement links TRBV29-1 to TRBJ2-3; D is unresolved. The CDR3 covers 14 residues. V was pared by 4 bases and J by 6 bases, with 17 bases between. The germline gives CDR1 SQVTM, CDR2 ANQGSEA. The CDR3 reads CSVVGTPNTDTQYF. The CDR3 nucleotides read TGCAGCGTTGTTGGTACCCCCAATACTGATACGCAGTATTTT.

This clonotype was seen many times. In DNA form, the CDR3 reads TGTGCCAGCAGCTTATCAACTAGCGGGAACCACGAGCAGTACTTC. This sequence encodes CASSLSTSGNHEQYF. The chain uses TRBV7-2 and TRBJ2-7, with TRBD2 matching 10 bases. Germline CDR1 reads SGHTA; CDR2 reads FQGNSA. CDR3 length equals 15 residues. Unmatched junction bases numbered 6, after V lost 2 bases and J lost 5 bases. The whole variable domain, remainder taken from reference TRBV7-2 and TRBJ2-7, is GAGVSQSPSNKVTEKGKDVELRCDPISGHTALYWYRQSLGQGLEFLIYFQGNSAPDKSGLPSDRFSAERTGGSVSTLTIQRTQQEDSAVYLCASSLSTSGNHEQYFGPGTRLTVT.

The chain couples TRBV24-1 to TRBJ2-5; tentatively, D is TRBD2 (5 bases). The CDR3 is 12 residues long. Trimming stripped 2 bases from V and 9 bases from J, with 9 bases between. CDR1 and CDR2 (germline): KGHDR, SFDVKD. The CDR3: CATSDSRRAQYF. The CDR3 DNA reads TGTGCCACCAGTGATTCGCGGCGGGCCCAGTACTTC.

The chain recombines TRBV19 with TRBJ2-7; D might be TRBD2 (5 bases). V lost 9 bases and J lost 1, with 7 bases in between. Germline V gives CDR1 LNHDA, CDR2 SQIVND (reference sequence). This CDR3 is 11 amino acids long. The CDR3 DNA is TGTGCCAGCGGGAAATCCTACGAGCAGTACTTC. Translation gives CASGKSYEQYF.

This clonotype was counted at least ten times. The rearrangement joins TRBV20-1 to TRBJ2-3, with TRBD2 identical over 8 bases. CDR3 length: 15 residues. Unmatched junction bases numbered 6, after V lost 3 bases and J lost 1 base. CDR1 and CDR2 (germline): DFQATT, SNEGSKA (reference sequence). The CDR3: CSASIGGGRTDTQYF. In nucleotides, the CDR3 is TGCAGTGCTAGTATTGGCGGGGGGCGCACAGATACGCAGTATTTT.

Worth noting for this clonotype: At one of its ends the junction is not consistent with the germline gene, which may arise from a read error. The chain joins TRBV7-4 to TRBJ2-6; the D gene is possibly TRBD1 (5 bases). This CDR3 comprises 14 residues. CDR1 is SGHVT and CDR2 is SQSDAQ in the germline V gene. In DNA, the CDR3 is TGTGCCAGCAGCGTAGCTGCCAGGGCCTACGTCCTGACTTTC. This gives the protein CASSVAARAYVLTF.

A note on this clonotype: Possible read error: a much larger clone is one base away. The V call is TRBV11-1, the J call TRBJ1-1; 8 bases map to TRBD1. Germline-derived CDR1 and CDR2 are SGHAT and FQDESV (reference sequence). V trimming: 2 bases; J trimming: 0 bases; junction bases outside the gene matches: 5. This CDR3 comprises 16 residues. This CDR3 is CASSLRQGQVNTEAFF. In DNA, the CDR3 is TGTGCCAGCAGCTTACGCCAGGGACAGGTGAACACTGAAGCTTTCTTT.

The table lists this clonotype with many counts. The gene calls are TRBV6-1 and TRBJ1-1; 7 bases match TRBD1. Germline trimming cut 6 bases from V and 7 bases from J; bases unmatched to any gene: 14. The CDR3 has 15 amino acids. Per germline, CDR1 MNHNS and CDR2 SASEGT. CDR3 sequence reads: CASSTRPDRFDEAFF. CDR3 sequence (DNA): TGTGCCAGCAGCACCCGCCCGGACAGGTTTGATGAAGCTTTCTTT.

This rearrangement joins TRBV20-1 to TRBJ2-1, with 13 bases that match TRBD2. From germline, CDR1 is DFQATT and CDR2 SNEGSKA (reference sequence). The ends lost 3 bases at V and 1 base at J; junction bases unmatched: 9. The CDR3 length is 18 residues. In DNA form, the CDR3 reads TGCAGTGCTAGGTTCACTAGCGGGAGGGCCGGGTCCTACAATGAGCAGTTCTTC. Its translation: CSARFTSGRAGSYNEQFF.

This clonotype was counted ten times or more. This rearrangement joins TRBV5-1 to TRBJ1-1, with a weak D call TRBD1 (6 bases). V was clipped by 2 bases and J by 2 bases, with 13 bases between them. CDR1 is SGHRS and CDR2 is YFSETQ in the germline V gene. The length of the CDR3 is 15 residues. The DNA of the CDR3 is TGCGCCAGCAGCTTTGGCAGGGACACTAACACTGAAGCTTTCTTT. Amino acids: CASSFGRDTNTEAFF.

This clonotype was counted at least ten times. The rearrangement joins TRBV12-5 to TRBJ1-5; unclear D gene. V lost 7 bases, J lost 9 bases, and 13 bases lay in between. CDR3 length: 12 amino acids. CDR1 and CDR2 (germline): LGHNT, FRNRAP. DNA of the CDR3: TGTGCTAGTGCCCGAGACGCAGGGCCCCAGCATTTT. As protein: CASARDAGPQHF.

There are many counts of this clonotype. The V gene is TRBV5-1, the J gene TRBJ1-5, with D uncertain. Looked up from germline, CDR1 is SGHRS and CDR2 is YFSETQ. The CDR3 length is 15 residues. V was cut by 0 bases and J by 2 bases, with 9 bases left in between. The chain's CDR3 is CASSLAGGGNQPQHF. CDR3 coding DNA: TGCGCCAGCAGCTTGGCCGGTGGGGGCAATCAGCCCCAGCATTTT.